These 24 T cell receptor beta chains came from one sample sequenced in a study of blood T cell repertoires in COVID-19. Assay: immunoSEQ multiplex PCR; the TCRdb copy retains only in-frame clones and omits some. The sample has approximately 100,000 clones; approximately 83% are singletons. Sequenced material: PBMCs or T cells enriched from blood (not recorded which). The receptor source for this set is a woman in her forties or fifties who had recovered from COVID-19.

J is TRBJ2-7 and V is TRBV28, with 8 nucleotides matching TRBD1. Germline V gene sequence: CDR1 MDHEN, CDR2 SYDVKM. The CDR3 covers 14 residues. V trimming: 6 bases; J trimming: 0 bases; junction bases outside the gene matches: 4. CDR3 loop: CASRQTGGSYEQYF. The CDR3, as DNA: TGTGCCAGCAGGCAAACAGGGGGCTCCTACGAGCAGTACTTC.

This sequence joins TRBV18 and TRBJ2-7, with a possible D match to TRBD1 (5 bases). The V and J ends lost 6 bases and 1 base respectively, with 16 bases between them. CDR1 and CDR2 (germline): KGHSH, LQKENI. This CDR3 is 15 amino acids long. This CDR3 reads CASSVPDRSSYEQYF. For the CDR3, the DNA is TGTGCCAGCTCCGTCCCCGACAGATCGTCCTACGAGCAGTACTTC.

This clone was seen a single time. The V gene is TRBV24-1, the J gene TRBJ2-5, with TRBD1 matching 7 bases. Germline V gene data show CDR1 as KGHDR and CDR2 as SFDVKD. With 3 bases clipped from V and 2 bases from J, the junction kept 8 bases outside the gene matches. The CDR3 loop spans 16 amino acids. In nucleotides, the CDR3 is TGTGCCACCAGTGATGCGACCCGGACAGGACAAGAGACCCAGTACTTC. Translating it yields CATSDATRTGQETQYF.

The chain joins TRBV12-3 or TRBV12-4 to TRBJ1-1; D uncertain. CDR3 length: 13 residues. Deletions cut 3 bases from V and 3 bases from J, with 8 bases between. The CDR3 is CASSLPGHTEAFF. CDR3 DNA: TGTGCCAGCAGTTTGCCAGGCCACACTGAAGCTTTCTTT.

The chain recombines TRBV6-5 with TRBJ1-5, with D perhaps matching TRBD1 (6 bases). Germline V gives CDR1 MNHEY, CDR2 SVGAGI. This CDR3 is built from 15 residues. The V gene lost 6 bases and the J gene lost 0 bases, with 12 bases spanning the gap. CDR3 coding DNA: TGTGCCAGCAGAGGGGGTCGGAGTAGCAATCAGCCCCAGCATTTT. Its protein product is CASRGGRSSNQPQHF.

This chain uses TRBV3-1 (or the pseudogene TRBV3-2) with TRBJ2-1, with TRBD2 identical over 10 bases. The germline gives CDR1 LGHDT, CDR2 YNNKEL (reference sequence). Trimming removed 4 bases from V and 0 bases from J; junction bases left unmatched: 3. The CDR3 is 16 residues long. The CDR3 sequence: CASSLRLAGSYNEQFF. The CDR3 coding sequence is TGTGCCAGCAGCCTCAGACTAGCGGGCTCCTACAATGAGCAGTTCTTC.

This clone was seen just once. The rearrangement joins TRBV9 to TRBJ1-6; D may be TRBD1 (5 bases). The CDR3 loop spans 16 amino acids. Trimming removed 3 bases from V and 6 bases from J, with 16 bases in between. The germline V gene encodes CDR1 SGDLS and CDR2 YYNGEE. As DNA, the CDR3 is TGTGCCAGCAGCGAACCGGGGGAATTCCCTAATTCACCCCTCCACTTT. This encodes CASSEPGEFPNSPLHF.

The chain links TRBV6-5 to TRBJ2-7, with TRBD1 matching over 8 bases. The CDR3 is made up of 15 amino acids. Germline CDR1 reads MNHEY; CDR2 reads SVGAGI. V lost 9 bases to trimming and J lost 3 bases; unmatched junction nucleotides: 13. CDR3 region: CASHKPGQAYYEQYF. CDR3 DNA: TGTGCCAGTCATAAGCCGGGACAGGCGTACTACGAGCAGTACTTC.

The chain links TRBV19 to TRBJ1-5; 8 positions agree with TRBD1. The CDR3 contains 14 residues. Per the germline V gene, CDR1 is LNHDA and CDR2 is SQIVND (reference sequence). V was pared by 4 bases and J by 1 base, with 0 bases of the junction left unmatched. The CDR3: CASSRQGSNQPQHF. The CDR3 nucleotides read TGTGCCAGTAGTAGACAGGGGAGCAATCAGCCCCAGCATTTT.

This sequence joins TRBV18 and TRBJ2-1; 9 nucleotides agree with TRBD2. V dropped 4 bases and J dropped 8; count of bases not matched to a gene: 18. Germline CDR1 is KGHSH and CDR2 is LQKENI. This CDR3 is 18 amino acids long. CDR3 residues: CASSRIKAAGLATDEQFF. CDR3 DNA: TGTGCCAGCTCACGCATTAAGGCGGCGGGACTAGCTACCGATGAGCAGTTCTTC.

The chain links TRBV4-2 to TRBJ1-3; 7 bases agree with TRBD1. In germline, CDR1 is LGHNA, CDR2 YNFKEQ. CDR3 length equals 15 residues. With V trimmed by 4 bases and J by 4 bases, 7 bases remained unmatched. The CDR3 protein is CASSLRPGQGNTIYF. The CDR3 nucleotides are TGTGCCAGCAGCCTACGACCGGGACAGGGAAACACCATATATTTT.

Only a few counts were recorded for this clone. V is TRBV9 and J is TRBJ1-6; tentatively, D is TRBD1 (6 bases). Trimming took off 3 bases at V and 9 bases at J, with 16 bases between the two ends. The CDR3 extends over 15 amino acids. Germline CDR1 is SGDLS and CDR2 is YYNGEE. This chain's CDR3 is CASSDPDSRGSPLHF. CDR3 coding DNA: TGTGCCAGCAGCGACCCGGACAGTAGGGGTTCACCCCTCCACTTT.

This clone occurred a few times. The J gene is TRBJ1-6, the V gene TRBV5-1; possible D gene TRBD1, 6 bases. The germline V gene encodes CDR1 SGHRS and CDR2 YFSETQ. CDR3 length equals 16 residues. The ends were cut back, 4 bases at V and 2 bases at J, with 13 bases in the middle. CDR3 nucleotides: TGCGCCAGCAGCCCCCGTGGGGGCGCCTATAATTCACCCCTCCACTTT. Its protein is CASSPRGGAYNSPLHF. The entire variable domain, with the rest obtained from reference TRBV5-1 and TRBJ1-6, is as follows: KAGVTQTPRYLIKTRGQQVTLSCSPISGHRSVSWYQQTPGQGLQFLFEYFSETQRNKGNFPGRFSGRQFSNSRSEMNVSTLELGDSALYLCASSPRGGAYNSPLHFGNGTRLTVT.

The V gene is TRBV24-1, the J gene TRBJ2-3, with 8 bases matching TRBD2. Germline V lookup: CDR1 KGHDR, CDR2 SFDVKD. Unmatched junction bases numbered 4, after V lost 2 bases and J lost 1 base. The CDR3 runs 16 residues. The DNA for the CDR3 is TGTGCCACCAGTGATTGGACTAGCAGTGGCACAGATACGCAGTATTTT. It is translated as CATSDWTSSGTDTQYF.

This clone was recorded a few times. The rearrangement links TRBV7-2 to TRBJ2-2; D unresolved. Trimming left V 2 bases short and J 4 bases short, with 11 bases between. In germline, CDR1 is SGHTA, CDR2 FQGNSA. The CDR3 has 15 amino acids. CDR3 nucleotides: TGTGCCAGCAGCTTAAACTCACTCGGCACCGGGGAGCTGTTTTTT. It translates to CASSLNSLGTGELFF.

This clone was observed a handful of times. The J gene is TRBJ2-1, the V gene TRBV7-3; 10 bases align to TRBD2. V was clipped by 1 base and J by 4 bases; unmatched bases: 4. From germline, CDR1 is SGHTA and CDR2 FQGTGA. CDR3 length: 16 residues. CDR3 coding DNA: TGTGCCAGCAGCTTAATAGCGGGGGGCGATTACAATGAGCAGTTCTTC. This gives the protein CASSLIAGGDYNEQFF. Drawing the rest from reference TRBV7-3 and TRBJ2-1, the complete variable domain is GAGVSQTPSNKVTEKGKYVELRCDPISGHTALYWYRQSLGQGPEFLIYFQGTGAADDSGLPNDRFFAVRPEGSVSTLKIQRTERGDSAVYLCASSLIAGGDYNEQFFGPGTRLTVL.

The chain has TRBV5-1 and TRBJ1-6; D might be TRBD1 (6 bases). The CDR3 runs 17 residues. Germline V lookup: CDR1 SGHRS, CDR2 YFSETQ. The V gene lost 0 bases and the J gene lost 4 bases, with 14 bases spanning the gap. CDR3 bases: TGCGCCAGCAGCTTGGTCGGGCGGCAGGGGTATAATTCACCCCTCCACTTT. This codes for CASSLVGRQGYNSPLHF.

The chain links TRBV6-5 to TRBJ1-1; TRBD1 might be the D (6 bases). The V gene's germline CDR1 is MNHEY and CDR2 SVGAGI. V was shortened by 0 bases and J by 3 bases, with 8 bases between the two germline ends. The CDR3 is 14 amino acids. CDR3 sequence reads: CASSYSNRDTEAFF. The CDR3 region has the DNA TGTGCCAGCAGTTACTCGAACAGGGACACTGAAGCTTTCTTT.

The chain has TRBV28 and TRBJ2-3; 7 bases align to TRBD2. J gave up 5 bases and V 2 bases, and 10 bases lay outside the gene matches. The length of the CDR3 is 16 residues. Germline V gene sequence: CDR1 MDHEN, CDR2 SYDVKM. The CDR3 reads CASSLRGGPRQDTQYF. CDR3 DNA: TGTGCCAGCAGTTTAAGGGGAGGGCCGAGGCAAGATACGCAGTATTTT. The complete variable domain, with remaining parts taken from reference TRBV28 and TRBJ2-3, reads DVKVTQSSRYLVKRTGEKVFLECVQDMDHENMFWYRQDPGLGLRLIYFSYDVKMKEKGDIPEGYSVSREKKERFSLILESASTNQTSMYLCASSLRGGPRQDTQYFGPGTRLTVL.

This rearrangement joins TRBV5-1 to TRBJ2-7, with 12 bases that match TRBD2. Germline CDR1 reads SGHRS; CDR2 reads YFSETQ. The V segment lost 4 bases and the J segment 1 base; nucleotides outside the gene matches: 6. The CDR3 runs to 16 residues. CDR3 protein: CASSERTSGASYEQYF. CDR3 nucleotides: TGCGCCAGCAGCGAACGGACTAGCGGGGCGTCCTACGAGCAGTACTTC.

The V gene is TRBV28, the J gene TRBJ1-1; 9 bases are shared with TRBD1. This CDR3 is 15 amino acids long. Germline values: CDR1 MDHEN, CDR2 SYDVKM. The V segment lost 0 bases and the J segment 9 bases; nucleotides outside the gene matches: 8. This CDR3 is CASSLWGTGNPQAFF. The CDR3 region has the DNA TGTGCCAGCAGTTTATGGGGGACAGGGAACCCCCAAGCTTTCTTT.

In this sample, this clone turned up once. This chain uses TRBV18 with TRBJ2-7, with unresolved D. CDR1 and CDR2 from the germline V gene are KGHSH and LQKENI. The CDR3 sequence is 14 residues long. V lost 6 bases, J lost 2 bases, and 14 bases lay in between. CDR3 in amino acids: CASSTGRITYEQYF. For the CDR3, the DNA is TGTGCCAGCTCGACTGGTCGGATAACCTACGAGCAGTACTTC.

The chain links TRBV7-3 to TRBJ2-2; 7 bases agree with TRBD1. With V trimmed by 5 bases and J by 6 bases, 0 bases remained unmatched. Germline V lookup: CDR1 SGHTA, CDR2 FQGTGA. This CDR3 region has 12 residues. CDR3 residues: CASSTGAGELFF. DNA for the CDR3: TGTGCCAGCAGCACAGGGGCCGGGGAGCTGTTTTTT.

The CDR3 DNA is TGTGCCACCGCGGGACGGCGGAGCTCTGGAAACACCATATATTTT. Its translation is CATAGRRSSGNTIYF. The chain carries TRBV28 and TRBJ1-3; TRBD1 might be the D (5 bases). V was trimmed by 10 bases and J by 0 bases, leaving 16 bases between them. This CDR3 has 15 residues. Germline CDR1 is MDHEN and CDR2 is SYDVKM.